This T cell receptor (beta chain) was captured in a study of T cell responses to AZD1222 COVID-19 vaccine. In the study overall: Pooled samples include second doses given at about 4 or 12 weeks. General observations from the study: Seropositive status at baseline applied to only 5 to 7 AZD1222 recipients.

The method was immunoSEQ multiplex PCR; TCRdb's version includes in-frame clones alone and lacks a portion of them. The table has 90,000 to 120,000 clones, around 91% seen once. There are 16 residues in the CDR3. The germline V and J ends were trimmed by 2 bases and 1 base, with 11 bases remaining between them. Germline V CDR1 and CDR2: SGHVS, FNYEAQ. Details on this clone: Its antigen is not identified.

Specimen: peripheral blood, collected on day 0 of AZD1222 vaccination. The rearrangement joins TRBV7-6 to TRBJ2-2; D gene ambiguous. The receptor's source is an adult in good health. In DNA, the CDR3 is TGTGCCAGCAGCTTAAGGTTTGCTGTGAACACCGGGGAGCTGTTTTTT. Translated, it gives CASSLRFAVNTGELFF. Looking up the rest from reference TRBV7-6 and TRBJ2-2 gives the full variable domain: GAGVSQSPRYKVTKRGQDVALRCDPISGHVSLYWYRQALGQGPEFLTYFNYEAQQDKSGLPNDRFSAERPEGSISTLTIQRTEQRDSAMYRCASSLRFAVNTGELFFGEGSRLTVL.